This TCR beta chain was sequenced in a study of T cells in Graves' hyperthyroidism and ophthalmopathy. Amplified regions were TCR beta CDR3 sequences from RNA transcripts. An initial round of RT-PCR targeting the TCR CDR3 relied on the HTBI primer set. MiXCR was run by TCRdb on the multiplex PCR reads, yielding one entry per CDR3 protein. The sample lists 300,000 to 450,000 distinct CDR3 sequences; around 25% were seen once. Graves' hyperthyroidism was deemed stable given no ophthalmopathy progression within 18 months. Notes on the study in general: Researchers found most expanded thyroid clonotypes above 0.001 in blood as well.

V was cut by 7 bases and J by 4 bases, with 18 bases left in between. Germline V gene sequence: CDR1 SGHRS, CDR2 YFSETQ. This CDR3 is 15 amino acids long. In the case of this clonotype: Antigen unknown.

This rearrangement joins TRBV5-1 to TRBJ2-4; D is perhaps TRBD2 (6 bases). Material: blood. This clonotype was obtained from a man in his fifties with Graves' hyperthyroidism. In DNA, the CDR3 is TGCGCCAGCCCTCCAAGCGCGGGGCCTAAAAACATTCAGTACTTC. Its translation: CASPPSAGPKNIQYF.